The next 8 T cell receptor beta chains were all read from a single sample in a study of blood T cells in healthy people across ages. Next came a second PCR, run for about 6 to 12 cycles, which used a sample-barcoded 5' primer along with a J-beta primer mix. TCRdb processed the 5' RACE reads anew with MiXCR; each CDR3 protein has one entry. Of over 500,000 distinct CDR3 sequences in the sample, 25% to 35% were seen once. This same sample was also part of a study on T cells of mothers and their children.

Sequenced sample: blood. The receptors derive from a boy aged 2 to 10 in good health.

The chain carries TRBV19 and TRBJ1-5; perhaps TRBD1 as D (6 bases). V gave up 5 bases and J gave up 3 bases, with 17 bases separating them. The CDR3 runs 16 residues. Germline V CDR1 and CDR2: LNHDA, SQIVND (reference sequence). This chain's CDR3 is CASSYMFAGANQPQHF. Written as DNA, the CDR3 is TGTGCCAGTAGTTACATGTTCGCGGGGGCCAATCAGCCCCAGCATTTT.

Here the CDR3 DNA reads TGTGCCAGCAGCTTGCCGGACCTAGGGGCAGAGACCCAGTACTTC. Its protein is CASSLPDLGAETQYF. V is TRBV7-3 and J is TRBJ2-5; TRBD1 might be the D (5 bases). V was shortened by 3 bases and J by 4 bases, with 15 bases between the two germline ends. The CDR3 has 15 amino acids. Germline V CDR1 and CDR2: SGHTA, FQGTGA.

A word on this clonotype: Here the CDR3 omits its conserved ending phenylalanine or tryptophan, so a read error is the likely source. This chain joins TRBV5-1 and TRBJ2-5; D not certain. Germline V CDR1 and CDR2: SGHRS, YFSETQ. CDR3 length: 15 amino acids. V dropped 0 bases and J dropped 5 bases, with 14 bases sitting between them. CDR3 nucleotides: TGCGCCAGCAGCTTGGCCTTAGGGAATCGGGAGACCCAGTACCTC. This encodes CASSLALGNRETQYL.

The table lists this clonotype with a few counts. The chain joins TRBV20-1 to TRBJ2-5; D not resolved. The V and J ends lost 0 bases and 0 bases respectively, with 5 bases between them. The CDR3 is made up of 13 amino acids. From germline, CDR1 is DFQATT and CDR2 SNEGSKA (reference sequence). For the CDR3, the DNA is TGCAGTGCTAGAGATCATTACCAAGAGACCCAGTACTTC. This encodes CSARDHYQETQYF.

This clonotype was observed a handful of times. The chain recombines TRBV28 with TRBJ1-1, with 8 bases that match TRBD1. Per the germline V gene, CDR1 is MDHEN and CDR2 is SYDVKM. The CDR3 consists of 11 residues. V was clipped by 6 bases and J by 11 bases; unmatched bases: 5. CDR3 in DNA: TGTGCCAGCAGGTCGGGACAGGAGGCTTTCTTT. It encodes CASRSGQEAFF.

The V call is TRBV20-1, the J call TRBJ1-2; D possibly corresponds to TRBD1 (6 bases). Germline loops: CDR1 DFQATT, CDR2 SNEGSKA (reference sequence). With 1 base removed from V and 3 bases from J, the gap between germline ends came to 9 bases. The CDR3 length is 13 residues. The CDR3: CSARATGHYGYTF. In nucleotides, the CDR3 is TGCAGTGCTAGAGCCACAGGGCACTATGGCTACACCTTC.

As DNA, the CDR3 is TGTGCCAGCAGTTTGTCCCGGACAGGGGCCAATGAGCAGTTCTTC. This gives the protein CASSLSRTGANEQFF. The chain combines TRBV27 with TRBJ2-5; 9 bases agree with TRBD1. The J call may not be correct, given that the DNA end is closer to TRBJ2-1. Germline CDR1 and CDR2: MNHEY and SMNVEV (reference sequence). The CDR3 spans 15 residues.

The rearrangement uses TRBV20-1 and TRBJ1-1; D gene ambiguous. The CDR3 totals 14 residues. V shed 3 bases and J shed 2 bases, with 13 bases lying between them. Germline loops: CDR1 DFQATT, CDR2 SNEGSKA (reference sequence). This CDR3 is CSASHQADNTEAFF. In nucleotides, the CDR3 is TGCAGTGCTAGTCACCAGGCCGATAACACTGAAGCTTTCTTT.